The TCR beta chain under discussion was sequenced for a study of CDR3 diversity in severe acne. The germline gives CDR1 SGHTA, CDR2 FQGTGA. This CDR3 contains 18 residues. The junction had 14 bases not matched to a gene; V was cut back by 1 base and J by 7 bases. TCRdb re-derived calls from the PCR reads in MiXCR, one entry per CDR3 protein. The sample has tens of thousands of distinct CDR3 sequences; around 49% are singletons. The sequencing input was blood. The origin of this receptor is a male donor in good health, without acne. V usage is TRBV7-3 and J usage is TRBJ2-1, with 9 bases that match TRBD1. For the CDR3, the DNA is TGTGCCAGCAGCTTAAGTCGGGACAGGGTGCACCGATGGAATGAGCAGTTCTTC. The encoded protein is CASSLSRDRVHRWNEQFF.